The 11 T cell receptor beta chains in this list originate from one sample, sequenced in a study of blood T cell repertoires in COVID-19. Using immunoSEQ multiplex PCR, the repertoire was profiled, and TCRdb retains in-frame clones only, with some absent. The sample holds 15,000 to 20,000 clones, around 85% seen once. Sequenced: peripheral blood. Source of these receptors: a man in his forties with active or convalescent COVID-19.

This clone occurred a few times. The V and J genes are TRBV27 and TRBJ1-2; D unclear. CDR3 length: 15 residues. Germline-derived CDR1 and CDR2 are MNHEY and SMNVEV (reference sequence). Trimming left V 3 bases short and J 4 bases short, with 15 bases between. Here the CDR3 DNA reads TGTGCCAGCAGTTTCTCACACCGGCCGGGCTATGGCTACACCTTC. This sequence encodes CASSFSHRPGYGYTF.

The chain links TRBV19 to TRBJ1-2; D gene unclear. Germline-derived CDR1 and CDR2 are LNHDA and SQIVND (reference sequence). V was pared by 3 bases and J by 4 bases, with 9 bases between. The CDR3 is 13 amino acids. CDR3 sequence (DNA): TGTGCCAGTAGTATCGCGAGGAGCTATGGCTACACCTTC. Residues: CASSIARSYGYTF. The complete variable domain, with remaining parts taken from reference TRBV19 and TRBJ1-2, reads DGGITQSPKYLFRKEGQNVTLSCEQNLNHDAMYWYRQDPGQGLRLIYYSQIVNDFQKGDIAEGYSVSREKKESFPLTVTSAQKNPTAFYLCASSIARSYGYTFGSGTRLTVV.

The chain recombines TRBV27 with TRBJ1-5; D is perhaps TRBD1 (6 bases). The V end was cut by 0 bases, the J end by 1 base, with 16 bases between. The CDR3 has 18 residues. The germline CDR1 and CDR2 sequences are MNHEY and SMNVEV (reference sequence). CDR3: CASSLSMGARGSNQPQHF. The CDR3 bases are TGTGCCAGCAGTTTATCGATGGGGGCGCGTGGAAGCAATCAGCCCCAGCATTTT.

The rearrangement links TRBV24-1 to TRBJ1-6, with 10 bases matching TRBD1. This CDR3 region has 14 residues. Germline V CDR1 and CDR2: KGHDR, SFDVKD. Trimming took 5 bases from V and 8 from J; bases not matched to a gene: 2. The CDR3 region is CATSGDRGYSPLHF. The CDR3 region has the DNA TGTGCCACCAGTGGGGACAGGGGATATTCACCCCTCCACTTT.

This rearrangement joins TRBV6-4 to TRBJ1-1; TRBD1 might be the D (6 bases). Per the germline V gene, CDR1 is MRHNA and CDR2 is SNTAGT. Trimming stripped 7 bases from V and 5 bases from J, with 17 bases between. The CDR3 is made up of 14 amino acids. CDR3 nucleotide sequence: TGTGCCAGCAACGGGGAGGGGGTATGGACTGAAGCTTTCTTT. This translates into CASNGEGVWTEAFF.

This rearrangement joins TRBV11-2 to TRBJ1-3; D is possibly TRBD1 (6 bases). V lost 3 bases and J lost 0, with 12 bases in between. This CDR3 region has 16 residues. In germline, CDR1 is SGHAT, CDR2 FQNNGV. The CDR3 protein is CASSLGQFYSGNTIYF. CDR3 DNA: TGTGCCAGCAGCTTGGGACAATTTTACTCTGGAAACACCATATATTTT.

The chain is built from TRBV6-1 and TRBJ1-2; D possibly corresponds to TRBD1 (5 bases). The CDR3 loop spans 15 amino acids. Germline loops: CDR1 MNHNS, CDR2 SASEGT. With 3 bases removed from V and 5 bases from J, the gap between germline ends came to 16 bases. The CDR3 is CASSDLVGAGYGYTF. The CDR3 bases are TGTGCCAGCAGTGATCTTGTTGGGGCAGGGTATGGCTACACCTTC.

The CDR3 sequence: CASSRMDRGGRELFF. The CDR3, as DNA: TGTGCCAGCAGCCGAATGGACAGGGGGGGCCGGGAGCTGTTTTTT. V gene TRBV7-8 combines with J gene TRBJ2-2; 10 nucleotides agree with TRBD1. This CDR3 comprises 15 residues. V trimming: 5 bases; J trimming: 9 bases; junction bases outside the gene matches: 9. Germline V gene data show CDR1 as SGHVS and CDR2 as FQNEAQ.

The chain carries TRBV5-4 and TRBJ1-5; TRBD1 might be the D (5 bases). This CDR3 contains 17 residues. Germline V gives CDR1 SGHNT, CDR2 YYREEE (reference sequence). With 0 bases removed from V and 0 bases from J, the gap between germline ends came to 13 bases. CDR3 sequence reads: CASSLGGGTDSNQPQHF. DNA for the CDR3: TGTGCCAGCAGCTTGGGGGGGGGTACGGATAGCAATCAGCCCCAGCATTTT.

The DNA for the CDR3 is TGTGCCACCTTGGAGGGGTTAGGCTATGGCTACACCTTC. It is translated as CATLEGLGYGYTF. This chain joins TRBV12-3 or TRBV12-4 and TRBJ1-2; D may be TRBD1 (5 bases). The CDR3 runs to 13 residues. The germline V and J ends were trimmed by 10 bases and 4 bases, with 16 bases remaining between them.

The chain links TRBV5-1 to TRBJ1-1, with no clear D. Germline assignment: CDR1 SGHRS and CDR2 YFSETQ. The CDR3 runs 13 residues. V was pared by 0 bases and J by 2 bases, with 5 bases between. In DNA, the CDR3 is TGCGCCAGCAGCTTGGCAGAAAACACTGAAGCTTTCTTT. Encoded protein: CASSLAENTEAFF.